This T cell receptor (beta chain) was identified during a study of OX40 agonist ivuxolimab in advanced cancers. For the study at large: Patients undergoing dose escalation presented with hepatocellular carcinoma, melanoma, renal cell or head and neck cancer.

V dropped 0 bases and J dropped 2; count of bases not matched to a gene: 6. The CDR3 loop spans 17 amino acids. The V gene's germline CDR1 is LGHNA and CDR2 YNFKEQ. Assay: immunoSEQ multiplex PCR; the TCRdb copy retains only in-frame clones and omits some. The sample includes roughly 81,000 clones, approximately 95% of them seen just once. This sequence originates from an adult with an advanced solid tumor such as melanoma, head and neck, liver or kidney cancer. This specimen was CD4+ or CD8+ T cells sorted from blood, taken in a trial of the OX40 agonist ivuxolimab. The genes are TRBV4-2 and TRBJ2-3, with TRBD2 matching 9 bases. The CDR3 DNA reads TGTGCCAGCAGCCAAGAGGGCGGGAGGGCCTCCACAGATACGCAGTATTTT. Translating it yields CASSQEGGRASTDTQYF.